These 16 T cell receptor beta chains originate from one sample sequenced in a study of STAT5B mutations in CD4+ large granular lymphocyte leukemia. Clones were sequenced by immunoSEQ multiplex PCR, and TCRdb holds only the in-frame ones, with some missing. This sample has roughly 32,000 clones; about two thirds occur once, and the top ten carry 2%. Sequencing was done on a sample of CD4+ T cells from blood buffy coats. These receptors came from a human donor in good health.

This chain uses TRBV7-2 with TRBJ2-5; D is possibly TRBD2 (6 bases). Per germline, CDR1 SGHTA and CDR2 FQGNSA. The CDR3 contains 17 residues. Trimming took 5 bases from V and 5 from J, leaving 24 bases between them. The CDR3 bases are TGTGCCAGCAGCCGACGTCTCGGGGATGGAGGGAAGGAGACCCAGTACTTC. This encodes CASSRRLGDGGKETQYF.

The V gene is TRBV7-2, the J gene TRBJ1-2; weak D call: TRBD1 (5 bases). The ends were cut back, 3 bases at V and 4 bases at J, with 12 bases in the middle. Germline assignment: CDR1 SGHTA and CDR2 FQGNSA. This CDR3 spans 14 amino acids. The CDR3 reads CASSLGGLFYGYTF. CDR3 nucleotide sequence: TGTGCCAGCAGCTTGGGGGGTCTATTCTATGGCTACACCTTC.

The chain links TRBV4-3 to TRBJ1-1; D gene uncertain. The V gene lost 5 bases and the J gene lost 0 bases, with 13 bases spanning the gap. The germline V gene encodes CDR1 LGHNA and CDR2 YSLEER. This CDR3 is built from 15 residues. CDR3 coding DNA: TGCGCCAGCAGCGAACCCGGGCGGCTGAACACTGAAGCTTTCTTT. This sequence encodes CASSEPGRLNTEAFF.

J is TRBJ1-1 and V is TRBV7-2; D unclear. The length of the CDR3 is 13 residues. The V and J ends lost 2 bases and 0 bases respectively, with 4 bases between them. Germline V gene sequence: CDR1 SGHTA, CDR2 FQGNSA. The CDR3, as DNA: TGTGCCAGCAGCTTACCAGTGAACACTGAAGCTTTCTTT. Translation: CASSLPVNTEAFF.

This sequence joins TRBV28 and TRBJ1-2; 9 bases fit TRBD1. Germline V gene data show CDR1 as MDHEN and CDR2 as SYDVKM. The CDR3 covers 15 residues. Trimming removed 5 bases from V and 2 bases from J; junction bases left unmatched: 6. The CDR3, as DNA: TGTGCCAGCAGTCTTCCGGGACAGGGAAACTATGGCTACACCTTC. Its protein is CASSLPGQGNYGYTF.

CDR3 in DNA: TGCGCCAGCAGCCCGCGGACTAGCGGGGGGGTTGATACGCAGTATTTT. It encodes CASSPRTSGGVDTQYF. The chain joins TRBV5-1 to TRBJ2-3, with 15 bases matching TRBD2. This CDR3 region has 16 residues. J gave up 6 bases and V 4 bases, and 6 bases lay outside the gene matches. Germline V gene data show CDR1 as SGHRS and CDR2 as YFSETQ. The full variable domain, with the rest looked up from reference TRBV5-1 and TRBJ2-3, is KAGVTQTPRYLIKTRGQQVTLSCSPISGHRSVSWYQQTPGQGLQFLFEYFSETQRNKGNFPGRFSGRQFSNSRSEMNVSTLELGDSALYLCASSPRTSGGVDTQYFGPGTRLTVL.

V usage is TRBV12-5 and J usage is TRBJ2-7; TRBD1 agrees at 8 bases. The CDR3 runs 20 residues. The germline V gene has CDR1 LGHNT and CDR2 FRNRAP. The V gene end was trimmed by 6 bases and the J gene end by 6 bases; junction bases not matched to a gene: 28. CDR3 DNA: TGTGCTAGTGGAACAACGTGGGGCTCCTTGGGGACAGGCCGGTCTCGCGAGCAGTACTTC. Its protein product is CASGTTWGSLGTGRSREQYF.

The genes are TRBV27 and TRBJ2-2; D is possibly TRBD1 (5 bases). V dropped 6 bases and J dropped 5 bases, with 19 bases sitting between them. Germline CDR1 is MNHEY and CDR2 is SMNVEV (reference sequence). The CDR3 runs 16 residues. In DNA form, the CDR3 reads TGTGCCAGCAGGATGTCGGGCAGGGCGGATACCGGGGAGCTGTTTTTT. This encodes CASRMSGRADTGELFF.

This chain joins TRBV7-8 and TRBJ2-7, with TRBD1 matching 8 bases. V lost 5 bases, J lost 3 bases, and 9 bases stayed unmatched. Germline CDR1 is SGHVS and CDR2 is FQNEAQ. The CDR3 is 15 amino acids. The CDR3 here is CASSQQTGVSYEQYF. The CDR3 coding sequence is TGTGCCAGCAGCCAACAGACAGGGGTTAGCTACGAGCAGTACTTC.

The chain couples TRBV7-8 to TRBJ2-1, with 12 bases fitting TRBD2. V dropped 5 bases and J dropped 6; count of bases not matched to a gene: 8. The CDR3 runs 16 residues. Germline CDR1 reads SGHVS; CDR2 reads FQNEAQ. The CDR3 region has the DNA TGTGCCAGCAGCAAACTAGCGGGGGGCCCCCTCAATGAGCAGTTCTTC. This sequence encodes CASSKLAGGPLNEQFF.

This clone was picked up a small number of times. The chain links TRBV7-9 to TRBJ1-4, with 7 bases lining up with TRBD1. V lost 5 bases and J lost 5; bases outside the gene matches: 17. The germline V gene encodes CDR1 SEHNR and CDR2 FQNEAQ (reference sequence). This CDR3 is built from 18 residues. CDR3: CASSPGGTEGYSNEKLFF. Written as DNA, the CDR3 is TGTGCCAGCAGCCCCGGTGGGACAGAGGGGTACTCCAATGAAAAACTGTTTTTT. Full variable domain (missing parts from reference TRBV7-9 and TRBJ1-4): DTGVSQNPRHKITKRGQNVTFRCDPISEHNRLYWYRQTLGQGPEFLTYFQNEAQLEKSRLLSDRFSAERPKGSFSTLEIQRTEQGDSAMYLCASSPGGTEGYSNEKLFFGSGTQLSVL.

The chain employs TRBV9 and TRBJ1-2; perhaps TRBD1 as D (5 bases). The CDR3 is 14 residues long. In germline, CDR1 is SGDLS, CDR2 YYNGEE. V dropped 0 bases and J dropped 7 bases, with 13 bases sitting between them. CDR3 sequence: CASSVGPRDGGYTF. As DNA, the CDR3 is TGTGCCAGCAGCGTAGGGCCTCGGGACGGTGGCTACACCTTC.

The CDR3 sequence is CASSLNAGPYEQYF. CDR3 DNA sequence: TGTGCCAGCAGCTTGAACGCAGGGCCCTACGAGCAGTACTTC. This sequence joins TRBV5-5 and TRBJ2-7, with a tentative D call TRBD1 (5 bases). Trimming stripped 1 base from V and 2 bases from J, with 10 bases between. The CDR3 length is 14 residues. Germline V gives CDR1 SGHKS, CDR2 YYEKEE (reference sequence).

The CDR3 loop reads CASSDAGLAESSYNEQFF. The CDR3 region has the DNA TGTGCCAGCAGTGACGCCGGGCTAGCGGAGAGCTCCTACAATGAGCAGTTCTTC. The chain uses TRBV6-4 and TRBJ2-1, with 7 bases lining up with TRBD2. The CDR3 extends over 18 amino acids. The trim removed 2 bases at V and 0 bases at J, leaving 10 bases unmatched. The germline CDR1 and CDR2 sequences are MRHNA and SNTAGT.

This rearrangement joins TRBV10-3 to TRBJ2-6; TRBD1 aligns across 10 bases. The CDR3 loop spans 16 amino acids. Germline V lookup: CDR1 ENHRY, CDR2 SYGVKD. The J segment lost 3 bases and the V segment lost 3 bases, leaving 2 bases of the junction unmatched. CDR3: CAISEGQGGGANVLTF. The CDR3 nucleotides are TGTGCCATCAGTGAAGGACAGGGGGGTGGGGCCAACGTCCTGACTTTC.

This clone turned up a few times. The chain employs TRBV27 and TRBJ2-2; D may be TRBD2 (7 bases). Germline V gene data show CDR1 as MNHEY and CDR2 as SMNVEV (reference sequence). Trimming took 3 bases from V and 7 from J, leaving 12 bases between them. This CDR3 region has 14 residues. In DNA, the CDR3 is TGTGCCAGCAGTTTCGGGGGGCAAGGCGGGGAGCTGTTTTTT. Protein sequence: CASSFGGQGGELFF.